This T cell receptor (beta chain) was sequenced for a study of blood T cells in healthy people across ages. Germline CDR1 reads SGHVS; CDR2 reads FQNEAQ. The CDR3 is made up of 16 amino acids. Through a sample-barcoded 5' primer and a J-beta primer mix, a second PCR was run for about 6 to 11 cycles. Paired-end reads containing CDR3 totaled no fewer than 2.5 million for each sample. TCRdb independently ran MiXCR on the 5' RACE reads; one entry per CDR3 protein. This table has 1.6 million or so distinct CDR3 sequences, about 32% appearing once. The donors, healthy Caucasians from Russia, were aged about 6 to 100.

Sequencing was carried out using blood. The clonotype comes from a woman under 40 in good health. This chain connects TRBV7-8 to TRBJ2-7; 9 bases map to TRBD1. The J call is doubtful: the DNA matches TRBJ2-5 better. The CDR3 region has the DNA TGTGCCAGCAGCTCGCGGGACAGGGATTTGTTGGAGACCCAGTACTTC. It is translated as CASSSRDRDLLETQYF.